This TCR beta chain is from a study of shared clonotypes between healthy human individuals. Germline lookup yields CDR1 MDHEN and CDR2 SYDVKM. The CDR3 covers 11 residues. Deletions cut 11 bases from V and 8 bases from J, with 12 bases between. Deep-level running was used for the assay. Unsorted PBMC DNA went through sequencing on ten immunoSEQ deep assay plates. The table came from immunoSEQ multiplex PCR; TCRdb's copy has only in-frame clones and leaves some out. The sample lists some 470,000 clones, 75% to 85% seen once, with 10% to 15% in the top ten. The chain recombines TRBV28 with TRBJ1-4; tentatively, D is TRBD1 (5 bases). This clonotype originated in a woman between 40 and 50 years old in good health. Some clones in this sample may be carry-over from other donors' samples. Sequenced: PBMCs. CDR3 loop: CAGGKGEKLFF. DNA for the CDR3: TGTGCCGGGGGGAAAGGAGAAAAACTGTTTTTT. Looking up the rest from reference TRBV28 and TRBJ1-4 gives the full variable domain: DVKVTQSSRYLVKRTGEKVFLECVQDMDHENMFWYRQDPGLGLRLIYFSYDVKMKEKGDIPEGYSVSREKKERFSLILESASTNQTSMYLCAGGKGEKLFFGSGTQLSVL.